The present entry profiles one T cell receptor beta chain with its context. Documented time point: sample taken at primary tumor resection. Unsorted samples of tumor, nontumor lung or frozen PBMC had their whole RNA sequenced. The data stem from a study of spatial heterogeneity in lung cancer. Study details: On average, each unique TCR and UMI combination appeared more than ten times in raw reads.

Every TCR cDNA molecule bore a unique molecular identifier. TCRdb re-analysed the 5' RACE reads in MiXCR, keeping a single row per CDR3 protein. The data contain tens of thousands of distinct CDR3 sequences, over 4.5% of them singletons. This receptor was taken from a male donor with early-stage non-small cell lung cancer. Sample: PBMCs, taken at surgery.

This chain's CDR3 is CASSFQGATEAFF. The CDR3 region has the DNA TGTGCCAGCAGCTTTCAGGGAGCCACTGAAGCTTTCTTT. This chain uses TRBV5-5 with TRBJ1-1; maybe TRBD1 (5 bases). Trimming cost V 2 bases and J 4 bases, with 9 bases left between them. CDR1 is SGHKS and CDR2 is YYEKEE in the germline V gene (reference sequence). The CDR3 spans 13 residues.